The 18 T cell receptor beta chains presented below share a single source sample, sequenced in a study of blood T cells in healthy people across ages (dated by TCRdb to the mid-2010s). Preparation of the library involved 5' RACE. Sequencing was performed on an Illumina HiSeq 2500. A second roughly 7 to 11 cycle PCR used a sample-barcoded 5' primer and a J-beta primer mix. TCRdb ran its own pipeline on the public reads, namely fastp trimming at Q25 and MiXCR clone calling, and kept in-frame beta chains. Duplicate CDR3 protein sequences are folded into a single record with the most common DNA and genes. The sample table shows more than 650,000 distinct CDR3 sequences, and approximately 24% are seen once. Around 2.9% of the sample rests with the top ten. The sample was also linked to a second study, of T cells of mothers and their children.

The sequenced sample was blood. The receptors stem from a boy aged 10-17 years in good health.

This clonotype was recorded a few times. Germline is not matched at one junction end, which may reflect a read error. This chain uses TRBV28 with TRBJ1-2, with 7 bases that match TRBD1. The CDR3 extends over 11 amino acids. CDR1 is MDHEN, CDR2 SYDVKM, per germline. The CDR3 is CASSSGQPGDF. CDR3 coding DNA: TGTGCCAGCAGTTCGGGACAGCCCGGGGACTTC.

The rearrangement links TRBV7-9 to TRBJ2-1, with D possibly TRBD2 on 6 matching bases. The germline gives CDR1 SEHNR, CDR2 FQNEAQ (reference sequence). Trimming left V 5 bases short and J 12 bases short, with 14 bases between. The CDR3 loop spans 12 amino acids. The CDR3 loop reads CASSLGTQGQFF. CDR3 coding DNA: TGTGCCAGCAGCCTCGGGACTCAAGGGCAGTTCTTC.

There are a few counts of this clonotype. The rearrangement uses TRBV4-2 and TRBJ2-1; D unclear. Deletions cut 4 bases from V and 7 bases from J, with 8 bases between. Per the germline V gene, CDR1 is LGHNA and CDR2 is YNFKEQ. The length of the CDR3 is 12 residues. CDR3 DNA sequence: TGTGCCAGCAGCCCTGAGAGGAATGAGCAGTTCTTC. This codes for CASSPERNEQFF.

CDR3 in amino acids: CASSGQGARNGYTF. As DNA, the CDR3 is TGTGCCAGTAGCGGACAGGGGGCGCGTAATGGCTACACCTTC. V is TRBV19 and J is TRBJ1-2, with 11 bases fitting TRBD1. The germline CDR1 and CDR2 sequences are LNHDA and SQIVND (reference sequence). This CDR3 is 14 amino acids long. V shed 6 bases and J 6 bases; nucleotides not matched to a gene: 6.

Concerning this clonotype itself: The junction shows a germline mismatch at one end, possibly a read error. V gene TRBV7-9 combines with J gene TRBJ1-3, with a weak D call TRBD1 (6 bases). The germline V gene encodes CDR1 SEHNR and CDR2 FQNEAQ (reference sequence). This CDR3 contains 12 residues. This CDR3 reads CASSSTGNTMYF. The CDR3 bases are TGTGCCAGCAGCTCGACAGGAAACACCATGTATTTT.

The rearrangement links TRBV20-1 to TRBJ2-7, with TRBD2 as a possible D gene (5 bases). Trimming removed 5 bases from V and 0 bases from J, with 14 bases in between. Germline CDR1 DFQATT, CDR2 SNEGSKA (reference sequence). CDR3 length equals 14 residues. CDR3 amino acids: CSAPKVRGSYEQYF. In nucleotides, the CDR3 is TGCAGTGCTCCCAAGGTCCGGGGCTCCTACGAGCAGTACTTC.

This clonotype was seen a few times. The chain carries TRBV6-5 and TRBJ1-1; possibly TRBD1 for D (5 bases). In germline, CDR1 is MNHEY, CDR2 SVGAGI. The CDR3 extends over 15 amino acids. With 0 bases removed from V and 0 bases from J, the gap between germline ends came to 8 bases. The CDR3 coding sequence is TGTGCCAGCAGTTACTCCGGGACGGTGAACACTGAAGCTTTCTTT. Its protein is CASSYSGTVNTEAFF.

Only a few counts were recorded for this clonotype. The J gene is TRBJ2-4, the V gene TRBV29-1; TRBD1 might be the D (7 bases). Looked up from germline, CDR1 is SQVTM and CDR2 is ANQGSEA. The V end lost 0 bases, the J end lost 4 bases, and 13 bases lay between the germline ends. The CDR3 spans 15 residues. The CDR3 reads CSVEDPRGRKNIQYF. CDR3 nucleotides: TGCAGCGTTGAAGATCCCAGGGGGAGGAAAAACATTCAGTACTTC.

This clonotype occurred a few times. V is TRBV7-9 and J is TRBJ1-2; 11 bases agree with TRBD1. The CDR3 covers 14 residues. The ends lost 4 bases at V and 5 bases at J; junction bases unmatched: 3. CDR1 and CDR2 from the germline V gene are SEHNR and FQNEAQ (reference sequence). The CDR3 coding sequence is TGTGCCAGCAGCTGGGACAGGGGGACGTATGGCTACACCTTC. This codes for CASSWDRGTYGYTF.

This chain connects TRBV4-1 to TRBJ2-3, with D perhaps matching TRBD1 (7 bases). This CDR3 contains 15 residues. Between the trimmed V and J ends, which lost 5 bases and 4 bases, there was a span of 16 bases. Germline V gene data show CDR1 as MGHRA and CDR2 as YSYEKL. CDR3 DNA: TGCGCCAGCAGCAAGGAGGGGGCAACGGCAGATACGCAGTATTTT. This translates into CASSKEGATADTQYF.

The CDR3 sequence is CASSFEGADYEQYF. The CDR3 coding sequence is TGCGCCAGCAGCTTTGAGGGGGCTGACTACGAGCAGTACTTC. The chain carries TRBV5-1 and TRBJ2-7; TRBD1 matches 7 bases. With 2 bases clipped from V and 3 bases from J, the junction kept 5 bases outside the gene matches. Germline V gene data show CDR1 as SGHRS and CDR2 as YFSETQ. The CDR3 runs 14 residues. Complete variable domain (other parts from reference TRBV5-1 and TRBJ2-7): KAGVTQTPRYLIKTRGQQVTLSCSPISGHRSVSWYQQTPGQGLQFLFEYFSETQRNKGNFPGRFSGRQFSNSRSEMNVSTLELGDSALYLCASSFEGADYEQYFGPGTRLTVT.

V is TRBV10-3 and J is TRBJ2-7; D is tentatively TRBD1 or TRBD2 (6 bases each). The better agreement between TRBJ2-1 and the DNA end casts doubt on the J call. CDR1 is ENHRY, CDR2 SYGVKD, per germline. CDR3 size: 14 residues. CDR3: CAIRRGVRRDEQFF. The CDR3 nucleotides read TGTGCCATCAGGAGGGGGGTCAGGAGGGATGAGCAGTTCTTC.

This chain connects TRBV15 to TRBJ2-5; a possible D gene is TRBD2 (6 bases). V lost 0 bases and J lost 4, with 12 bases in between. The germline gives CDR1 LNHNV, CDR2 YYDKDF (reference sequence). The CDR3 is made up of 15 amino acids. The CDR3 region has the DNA TGTGCCACCAGCAGAGATTTGGGGACTTCAGAGACCCAGTACTTC. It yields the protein CATSRDLGTSETQYF.

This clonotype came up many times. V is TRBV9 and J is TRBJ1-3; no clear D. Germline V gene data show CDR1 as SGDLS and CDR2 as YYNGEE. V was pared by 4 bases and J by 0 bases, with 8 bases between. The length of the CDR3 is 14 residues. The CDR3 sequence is CASSSGLSGNTIYF. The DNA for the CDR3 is TGTGCCAGCAGCAGCGGACTCTCTGGAAACACCATATATTTT.

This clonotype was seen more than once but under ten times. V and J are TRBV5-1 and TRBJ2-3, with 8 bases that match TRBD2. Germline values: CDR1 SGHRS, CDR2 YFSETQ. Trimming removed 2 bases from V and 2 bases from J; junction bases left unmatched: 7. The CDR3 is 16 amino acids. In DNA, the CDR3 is TGCGCCAGCAGCTTTGGAACTAGCGGCCTCACAGATACGCAGTATTTT. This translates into CASSFGTSGLTDTQYF.

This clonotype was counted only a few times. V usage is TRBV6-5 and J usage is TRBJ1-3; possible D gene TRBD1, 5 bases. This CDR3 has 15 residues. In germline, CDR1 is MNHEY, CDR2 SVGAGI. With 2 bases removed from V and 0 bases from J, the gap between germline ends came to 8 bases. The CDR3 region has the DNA TGTGCCAGCAGTTACGGGGGTCCCTCTGGAAACACCATATATTTT. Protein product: CASSYGGPSGNTIYF.

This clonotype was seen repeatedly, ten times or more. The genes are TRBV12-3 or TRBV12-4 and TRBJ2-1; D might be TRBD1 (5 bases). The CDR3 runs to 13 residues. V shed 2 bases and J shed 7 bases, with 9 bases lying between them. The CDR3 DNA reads TGTGCCAGCAGTTTAAAGGGGTGGAATGAGCAGTTCTTC. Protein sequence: CASSLKGWNEQFF.

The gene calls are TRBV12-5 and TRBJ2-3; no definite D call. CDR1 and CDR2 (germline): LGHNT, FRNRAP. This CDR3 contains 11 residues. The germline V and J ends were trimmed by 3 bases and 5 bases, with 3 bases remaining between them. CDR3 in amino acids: CASGLLDTQYF. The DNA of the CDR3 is TGTGCTAGTGGTTTACTAGATACGCAGTATTTT.